This T cell receptor (beta chain) was captured in a study of shared clonotypes between healthy human individuals. Donors comprised only Caucasian adults living in Nashville, Tennessee. CDR1 GTSNPN and CDR2 SVGIG come from the germline V gene (reference sequence). CDR3 length: 13 residues. V lost 4 bases to trimming and J lost 0 bases, with 7 bases between them. In the study's own analysis: ImmunoSEQ sequences covered only the junction and lacked quality scores; filtering therefore differed. Generated by immunoSEQ multiplex PCR, the TCRdb table keeps only in-frame clones and is missing some. V and J calls and clone size are given by that table; D and trimming were obtained from the DNA. Of fewer than 500,000 clones listed, over 75% are singletons. This clone appeared once. Other DNA sequences of this sample code for an identical CDR3.

This chain links TRBV30 with TRBJ2-1; no definite D call. Sequenced sample: PBMCs. This TCR came from a middle-aged woman in good health. Some clones in this sample may be carry-over from other donors' samples. In DNA form, the CDR3 reads TGTGCCTGGACTAGGTCCTCCTACAATGAGCAGTTCTTC. Protein sequence: CAWTRSSYNEQFF.